These T cell receptor beta chains were read from a single sample in a study of blood T cell repertoires in COVID-19. This table comes from immunoSEQ multiplex PCR, and its TCRdb copy is limited to in-frame clones, with some not included. In the table there are 70,000 or so clones, about 90% of which are singletons. The sample consisted of peripheral blood. The receptors stem from a human donor in a cohort sampled during active COVID-19. The CDR3 runs from the conserved cysteine through the conserved F or W. Fields, in order: clone size, D gene, V gene, J gene, CDR3 DNA, CDR3 protein. A D gene is named only where the DNA matches it firmly. Only some rows state a clone size, as once, few, many or a class for expanded clones.

-	TRBD1	TRBV7-8	TRBJ1-1	TGTGCCAGCAGCCCAAGGGGGCCCGACTACACTGAAGCTTTCTTT	CASSPRGPDYTEAFF
-	TRBD1	TRBV7-2	TRBJ1-6	TGTGCCAGCAGCCCCCGACAGGGAGGCTCACCCCTCCACTTT	CASSPRQGGSPLHF
once	TRBD1	TRBV6-1	TRBJ2-7	TGTGCCAGCAGTGAGCAGGCAGGGGGAACCTACGAGCAGTACTTC	CASSEQAGGTYEQYF
-	-	TRBV30	TRBJ2-2	TGTGCCTGGATGGTTGGCGGTTCCCACACCGGGGAGCTGTTTTTT	CAWMVGGSHTGELFF
-	TRBD2	TRBV11-2	TRBJ2-7	TGTGCCCGCAGGCGGGGCGGGGGGCCGAGCTCCTACGAGCAGTACTTC	CARRRGGGPSSYEQYF
-	-	TRBV14	TRBJ2-7	TGTGCCAGCAGCCAAGAGACAGCGTCTTACGAGCAGTACTTC	CASSQETASYEQYF
-	-	TRBV11-2	TRBJ2-5	TGTGCCAGCAGCTTAGTCCGTGGCAGGGGAACGGGACAAGAGACCCAGTACTTC	CASSLVRGRGTGQETQYF
-	-	TRBV10-3	TRBJ1-2	TGTGCCATCAGTGCGATCAGGGTTTTTGATGGCTACACCTTC	CAISAIRVFDGYTF
-	TRBD1	TRBV12-3/TRBV12-4	TRBJ1-1	TGTGCCAGCAGTTCCTCCGGACAGGTTGAAGCTTTCTTT	CASSSSGQVEAFF
-	TRBD2	TRBV6-2/TRBV6-3	TRBJ2-5	TGTGCCAGCAGTTACGGATGGTATAAAGCGGGGAGCATTCAAGAGACCCAGTACTTC	CASSYGWYKAGSIQETQYF
once	-	TRBV11-2	TRBJ2-7	TGTGCCAGCAGCTTAGCGCCACAGGGCTACGAGCAGTACTTC	CASSLAPQGYEQYF
-	-	TRBV7-3	TRBJ1-6	TGTGCCAGCAGCATCAACAGGGCTAGCAATTCACCCCTCCACTTT	CASSINRASNSPLHF
-	-	TRBV6-5	TRBJ2-7	TGTGCCAGCAGTTACTCGAGGGCCGACGAGCAGTACTTC	CASSYSRADEQYF
-	-	TRBV7-9	TRBJ1-2	TGTGCCAGCAGCTTAGCAGGGGCTAACTATGGCTACACCTTC	CASSLAGANYGYTF
-	TRBD1	TRBV27	TRBJ2-7	TGTGCCAGCAGTGGGAGCCGGACAGGGTCGGCCTACGAGCAGTACTTC	CASSGSRTGSAYEQYF
-	-	TRBV24-1	TRBJ1-5	TGTGCCACCAGTGATTTACAGGACCTTCAATCGACCCAGCATTTT	CATSDLQDLQSTQHF
-	TRBD1	TRBV18	TRBJ1-3	TGTGCCAGCTCACCATGGACAGGGGGCTCAACGTCTGGAAACACCATATATTTT	CASSPWTGGSTSGNTIYF
-	TRBD1	TRBV7-8	TRBJ1-2	TGTGCCAGCAGCTTGGACAGGGGAGACGGCTACACCTTC	CASSLDRGDGYTF
-	TRBD1	TRBV2	TRBJ1-2	TGTGCCAGCAGCCCACAGGGGGGGTATGGCTACACCTTC	CASSPQGGYGYTF
-	TRBD1	TRBV2	TRBJ2-7	TGTGCCAGCAGAAGTTATCCCGACAGGGGCTCCTACGAGCAGTACTTC	CASRSYPDRGSYEQYF
-	TRBD1	TRBV11-2	TRBJ2-7	TGTGCCAGCAGCTTATGGGGACAGACCACCTACGAGCAGTACTTC	CASSLWGQTTYEQYF
-	-	TRBV14	TRBJ1-1	TGTGCCAGCAGTCAGTGGCCGAACACTGAAGCTTTCTTT	CASSQWPNTEAFF
-	-	TRBV5-5	TRBJ2-6	TGTGCCAGCAGCTTGGGCGGGGGCCCTTTCTCTGGGGCCAACGTCCTGACTTTC	CASSLGGGPFSGANVLTF
-	TRBD2	TRBV13	TRBJ2-7	TGTGCCAGCAGCTTATGGGGAGGGGCCGACGAGCAGTACTTC	CASSLWGGADEQYF
-	TRBD1	TRBV5-6	TRBJ2-7	TGTGCCAGCAGCGGGACAGGGGAAACTTACGAGCAGTACTTC	CASSGTGETYEQYF
-	TRBD2	TRBV7-6	TRBJ2-2	TGTGCCAGCAGCCACGCGTTTGTCGGGGGGAAGAACACCGGGGAGCTGTTTTTT	CASSHAFVGGKNTGELFF
-	-	TRBV27	TRBJ2-7	TGTGCCAGTAGTCAGGGTCTCGAGCAGTACTTC	CASSQGLEQYF
-	-	TRBV3-1/TRBV3-2	TRBJ1-1	TGTGCCAGCAGCCAAGATCTCTCACGGACTGAAGCTTTCTTT	CASSQDLSRTEAFF
-	-	TRBV11-2	TRBJ1-1	TGTGCCAGCAGCTTACCTAGGGGGAACACTGAAGCTTTCTTT	CASSLPRGNTEAFF
-	TRBD1	TRBV2	TRBJ1-1	TGTGCCAGCAGTGAGGTCTTACAGGGGGCAACTGAAGCTTTCTTT	CASSEVLQGATEAFF
-	TRBD1	TRBV28	TRBJ1-2	TGTGCCAGCAGTCTACCGGGACAGTCATATGGCTACACCTTC	CASSLPGQSYGYTF
-	TRBD1	TRBV7-9	TRBJ1-5	TGTGCCAGCAGCTTATATAGGAGGGGGCGGGGTGGCAATCAGCCCCAGCATTTT	CASSLYRRGRGGNQPQHF
few	TRBD2	TRBV11-2	TRBJ2-7	TGTGCCAGCAGCCCGTTCCCTCGCGGGGGACTCTACGAGCAGTACTTC	CASSPFPRGGLYEQYF
-	-	TRBV28	TRBJ1-5	TGTGCCAGCAGTTTGAACTATCCACTTAGCAATCAGCCCCAGCATTTT	CASSLNYPLSNQPQHF
-	-	TRBV28	TRBJ1-6	TGTGCCAGCCGCCAGGGACAACATAATTCACCCCTCCACTTT	CASRQGQHNSPLHF
few	TRBD1	TRBV5-4	TRBJ1-2	TGTGCCAGCAGCTCCAGGACAGGGAGGGATTCTGGCTACACCTTC	CASSSRTGRDSGYTF
once	-	TRBV28	TRBJ1-2	TGTGCCAGCAGTTTGAAAAACCTCAACGGGATTTATGGCTACACCTTC	CASSLKNLNGIYGYTF
-	TRBD1	TRBV5-6	TRBJ2-7	TGTGCCAGCAGCTTGGGGACAGGCTCCGAGCAGTACTTC	CASSLGTGSEQYF
-	-	TRBV7-2	TRBJ2-7	TGTGCCAGCAGCTTCACGACTTCCGCTACCTACGAGCAGTACTTC	CASSFTTSATYEQYF
-	-	TRBV13	TRBJ2-5	TGTGCCAGCAGCCTCTCTATGGGGGGACCTAAAGAGACCCAGTACTTC	CASSLSMGGPKETQYF
-	-	TRBV2	TRBJ1-2	TGTGCCAGCAGCCTGACAGCCAACTATGGCTACACCTTC	CASSLTANYGYTF
-	TRBD2	TRBV11-2	TRBJ2-3	TGTGCCAGCAGCCAACCTCTAGCGGGGGGGACAGATACGCAGTATTTT	CASSQPLAGGTDTQYF
once	TRBD1	TRBV7-6	TRBJ2-7	TGTGCCAGCAGCCCCGCGCAGGGGGCGGCCGAGCAGTACTTC	CASSPAQGAAEQYF
-	TRBD1	TRBV6-2/TRBV6-3	TRBJ1-1	TGTGCCAGCAGTCGACAGGGAAATACTGAAGCTTTCTTT	CASSRQGNTEAFF
-	-	TRBV27	TRBJ1-6	TGTGCCAGCAGTCCCCACAGTGGCTCCTATAATTCACCCCTCCACTTT	CASSPHSGSYNSPLHF
-	-	TRBV15	TRBJ1-1	TGTGCCACCGCCGTAGATACAGGTTGGACTGAAGCTTTCTTT	CATAVDTGWTEAFF
-	-	TRBV21-1	TRBJ2-6	TGTGCCAGCAGCAACGCCGGGACAGGGGACTCTGGGGCCAACGTCCTGACTTTC	CASSNAGTGDSGANVLTF
once	-	TRBV3-1/TRBV3-2	TRBJ1-1	TGTGCCAGCAGCGAAAGCAAGCGGCGGGGATCGATAAACACTGAAGCTTTCTTT	CASSESKRRGSINTEAFF
-	TRBD1	TRBV4-3	TRBJ2-2	TGCGCCAGCAGCCAAGATATGACAGGGGTATTAGGCGGGGAGCTGTTTTTT	CASSQDMTGVLGGELFF
-	TRBD1	TRBV30	TRBJ2-7	TGTGCCTGGAGTTCCTCCGGGACAGCCGAGCAGTACTTC	CAWSSSGTAEQYF
-	TRBD1	TRBV18	TRBJ1-4	TGTGCCAGCTCACCCTATCCACTACAGGGGTCAAGTAATGAAAAACTGTTTTTT	CASSPYPLQGSSNEKLFF
-	-	TRBV6-6	TRBJ1-1	TGTGCCAGCAGTTACGCCGGGGGGGACACTGAAGCTTTCTTT	CASSYAGGDTEAFF
-	-	TRBV5-1	TRBJ1-1	TGCGCCAGCAGCTTGGGCAGGACTGAAGCTTTCTTT	CASSLGRTEAFF
-	-	TRBV6-6	TRBJ1-1	TGTGCCAGCAGTTCGTCCATATACTTGAACACTGAAGCTTTCTTT	CASSSSIYLNTEAFF